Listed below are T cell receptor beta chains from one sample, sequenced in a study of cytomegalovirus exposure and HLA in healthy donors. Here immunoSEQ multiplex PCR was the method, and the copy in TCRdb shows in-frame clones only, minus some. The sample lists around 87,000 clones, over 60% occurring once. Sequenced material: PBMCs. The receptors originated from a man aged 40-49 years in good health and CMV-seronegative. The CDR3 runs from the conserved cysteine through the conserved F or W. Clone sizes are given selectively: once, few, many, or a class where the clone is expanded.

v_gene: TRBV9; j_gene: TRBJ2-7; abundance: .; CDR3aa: CASSVSSGLSLYEQYF
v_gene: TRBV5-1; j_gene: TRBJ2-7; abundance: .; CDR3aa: CASSLGGTYEQYF
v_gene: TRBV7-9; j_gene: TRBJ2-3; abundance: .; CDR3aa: CASSSGTSGFTDTQYF
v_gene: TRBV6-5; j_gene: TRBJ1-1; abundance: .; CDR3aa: CASSYSAGNTEAFF
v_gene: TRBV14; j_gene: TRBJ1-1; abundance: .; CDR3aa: CASSPLGADGEAFF
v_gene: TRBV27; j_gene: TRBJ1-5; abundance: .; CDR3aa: CASSLDRVRQPQHF
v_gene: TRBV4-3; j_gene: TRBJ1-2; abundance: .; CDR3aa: CASSQEGDSIFHNYGYTF
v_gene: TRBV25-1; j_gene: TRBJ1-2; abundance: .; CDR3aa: CASSSLDREYYGYTF
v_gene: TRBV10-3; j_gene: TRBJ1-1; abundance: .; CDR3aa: CAISESSLGSGSHTEAFF
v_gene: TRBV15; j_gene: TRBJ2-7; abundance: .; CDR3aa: CATSWGQGYEQYF
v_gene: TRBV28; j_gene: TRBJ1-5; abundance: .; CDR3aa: CASSWDRGYSNQPQHF
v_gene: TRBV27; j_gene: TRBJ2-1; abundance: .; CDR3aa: CASSLFQGAGDEQFF
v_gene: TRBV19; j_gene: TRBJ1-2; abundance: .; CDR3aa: CASKDRDFNYGYTF
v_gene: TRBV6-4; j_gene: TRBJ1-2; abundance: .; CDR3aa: CASSDSQGDGGYTF
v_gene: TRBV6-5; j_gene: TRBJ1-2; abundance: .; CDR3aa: CASSHRQGGYGYTF
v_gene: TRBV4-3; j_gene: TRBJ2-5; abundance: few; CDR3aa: CASSQGPRQETQYF
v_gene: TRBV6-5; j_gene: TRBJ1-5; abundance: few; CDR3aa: CASSPGHYSNQPQHF
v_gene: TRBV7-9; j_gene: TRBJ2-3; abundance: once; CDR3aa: CASSSGWTGGHGDTQYF